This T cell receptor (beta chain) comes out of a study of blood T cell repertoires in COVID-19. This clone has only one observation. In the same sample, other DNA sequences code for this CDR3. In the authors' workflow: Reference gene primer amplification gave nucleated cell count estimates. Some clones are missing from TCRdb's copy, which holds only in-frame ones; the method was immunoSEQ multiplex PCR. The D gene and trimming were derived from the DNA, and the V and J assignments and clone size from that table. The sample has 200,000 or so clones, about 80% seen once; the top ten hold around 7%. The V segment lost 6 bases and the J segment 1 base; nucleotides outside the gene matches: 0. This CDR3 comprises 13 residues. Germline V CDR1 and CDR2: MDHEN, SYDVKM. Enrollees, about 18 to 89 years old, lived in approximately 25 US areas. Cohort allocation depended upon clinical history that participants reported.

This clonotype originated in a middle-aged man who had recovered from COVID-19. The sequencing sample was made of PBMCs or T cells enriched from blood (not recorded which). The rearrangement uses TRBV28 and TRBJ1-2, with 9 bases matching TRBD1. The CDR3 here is CASRTGGNYGYTF. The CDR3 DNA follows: TGTGCCAGCAGGACAGGGGGTAACTATGGCTACACCTTC.